Detailed here is one T cell receptor (beta chain). Its antigen target is currently unknown. Base qualities were left out, and no much larger clone turns up one base away. TCR CDR3 regions were amplified from genomic DNA by multiplex PCR using the deep immunoSEQ assay. Extracted genomic DNA from each cell subset was spread evenly across all wells of several immunoSEQ 96-well plates, with each plate serving as a replicate. For sorted subsets, around 0.2 ug of genomic DNA, equivalent to around 29,000 T cell genomes, went into each replicate PCR. The purified libraries were quantified using a Qubit 3.0 fluorometer, sized with a Bioanalyzer 2100, and then quantified again using the KAPA Library Quantification kit. A separate single-read 150-cycle Illumina NextSeq 550 flow cell was used to sequence each immunoSEQ 96-well plate. For the original study's pipeline: Because only junctional sequences without quality scores were contained in the immunoSEQ output, filtering matching that applied to full-length reads could not be performed. Sequences were annotated with PyIR, a Python wrapper for IgBLAST v1.9, using IMGT germline references to assign V/J genes and CDR3. Reads were filtered out if the reads had weak V/J assignments (E-value above 1e-6), no CDR3, stop codons, out-of-frame junctions, or ambiguous translated residues. V3J clonotypes were defined as sequences sharing an identical inferred V gene, J gene, and CDR3 amino acid sequence. The percentage overlap between two repertoires was calculated by dividing the number of shared unique clonotypes by the size of the smaller repertoire. RTK rarefaction, the Chao1 estimator, and Recon v2.1 estimates of unobserved clonotypes were used to assess repertoire richness. Generation probabilities were computed with OLGA for all TCRbeta clonotypes obtained by the gDNA method from four donors. TCRdb mirrors the immuneACCESS table, restricted to in-frame sequences. Some clones are absent from its copies; in checked studies, under half trace to an unresolved V gene, and the reason for the others is unknown. The D gene and trimming were derived from the DNA, and the V and J assignments and clone size from that table. For this sample the table gives fewer than 700,000 clones, of which 95% were detected only once. The biggest ten clones account for about 0.11% of the sample.

The data were taken from a study of shared clonotypes between healthy human individuals (dated by TCRdb to the early 2020s). As for the study more broadly: Three men and two women, aged 18 to 49 years, made up the cohort. Per donor, three plates each were used for CD4 naive and CD4 memory, two for CD8 naive, and one for CD8 memory. The study deeply sequenced blood TCR repertoires of five healthy adults to estimate repertoire size and the extent of clonotype sharing between individuals. Different laboratories and diverse techniques were used to prepare libraries and sequence TCR repertoires, to increase sequencing depth and limit assay-specific biases. Each donor's leukapheresis produced roughly between roughly 0.85 and 9.5 billion PBMCs.

Study-wide conclusions, independent of this receptor: Across four donors, roughly 5.4% of naive CD4, roughly 3.3% of naive CD8, about 2.3% of memory CD4, and under 0.45% of memory CD8 clonotypes were shared. Sampling was restricted to blood, and TCR repertoires in tissues likely differ from the TCR repertoires found in blood. The genetic and exposure-history diversity represented was limited by the small number of donors. Rarefaction of sorted-subset datasets indicated incomplete sequencing despite the large sequencing depth. Estimated clonotype richness was generally larger for naive than for memory subsets. Based on pairwise subsampling, the degree of clonotype sharing among donors was expected to be affected by sequencing depth. Higher generation probabilities were observed for clonotypes shared by all four sorted-subset donors than for non-shared clonotypes.

CDR1 and CDR2 (SNHLY, FYNNEI) derive from the germline V gene. V is cut by 2 bases and J by 5 bases, and the space between the germline ends is 10 bases. The CDR3 holds 13 amino acids from the cysteine to the phenylalanine. Only the CDR3 portion is preserved as DNA: 39 bases, with reading frame beginning at the first base. For the CD8 naive samples, CD45RO-negative cells were positively selected for CCR7, yielding a CD45RA+CCR7+ population from which TemRA cells were excluded. Healthy HIV-negative adults with no recently reported acute infections or vaccinations were included as donors. Only Caucasian adults living in Nashville, Tennessee, USA were represented among the donors. After blood collection by leukapheresis, PBMCs were isolated using Ficoll-Histopaque density gradient centrifugation and then cryopreserved in the vapor phase of liquid nitrogen. Purity and quantity of every magnetically sorted T cell population were checked by analytical flow cytometry. Genomic DNA was isolated from each sorted fraction and quantified by UV absorbance on a Nanodrop 2000c.

The receptor was derived from a woman aged 25 to 45 in good health. The chain is made from TRBV2 and TRBJ2-7, with TRBD2 as a weak D call on 6 bases. The specimen sequenced was naive CD8+ T cells sorted from blood. The cell subset or site label on this specimen signifies: CD45RA+CCR7+. The bases are TGTGCCAGCAGTGAACCTAGCGAAAACGAGCAGTACTTC. Protein translation: CASSEPSENEQYF.